This is a list of T cell receptor beta chains from one sample in a study of T cell changes during pregnancy in multiple sclerosis. Using immunoSEQ multiplex PCR, the repertoire was profiled, and TCRdb retains in-frame clones only, with some absent. This repertoire shows tens of thousands of clones, 80% to 95% found once; its top ten account for 1.5% to 2.5%. The specimen was peripheral blood, collected in the second trimester of pregnancy. These receptors were taken from a female donor with multiple sclerosis, enrolled in a pregnancy study. Both conserved end residues are part of each CDR3. The D gene is left open where the match is weak. A row's size may be missing; if present it is once, few, many or a size class.

v_gene,j_gene,abundance,d_gene,len,CDR3nt,CDR3aa
TRBV28,TRBJ1-3,once,NA,16,TGTGCCAGCAGACCAGCGACGGTTAGCTCTGGAAACACCATATATTTT,CASRPATVSSGNTIYF
TRBV9,TRBJ1-4,NA,TRBD1,14,TGTGCCAGCAGCCCAGACAGGGGGCATGAAAAACTGTTTTTT,CASSPDRGHEKLFF
TRBV6-4,TRBJ2-1,NA,TRBD1,15,TGTGCCAGCAGTGACTCGGGACAGGGTTACAATGAGCAGTTCTTC,CASSDSGQGYNEQFF
TRBV5-6,TRBJ2-3,NA,TRBD2,13,TGTGCCAGCAGCGGGGACTACACAGATACGCAGTATTTT,CASSGDYTDTQYF
TRBV29-1,TRBJ2-1,NA,TRBD2,15,TGCAGCGTATCCAAACTAGCGGGCGTCTACAATGAGCAGTTCTTC,CSVSKLAGVYNEQFF
TRBV9,TRBJ1-1,few,NA,14,TGTGCCAGCAGCGTAGTGCCAGAGAACACTGAAGCTTTCTTT,CASSVVPENTEAFF
TRBV9,TRBJ2-1,once,NA,15,TGTGCCAGCAGCGTAGACGAGGGCAGGTACAATGAGCAGTTCTTC,CASSVDEGRYNEQFF
TRBV20-1,TRBJ2-7,NA,NA,11,TGCAGTGCTAGCTTGCGGTACGAGCAGTACTTC,CSASLRYEQYF
TRBV7-8,TRBJ1-1,NA,NA,12,TGTGCCAGCAGCCCGAGTAGCACTGAAGCTTTCTTT,CASSPSSTEAFF
TRBV9,TRBJ2-1,NA,TRBD1,14,TGTGCCAGCAGCGCCCGGGACAGCTACAATGAGCAGTTCTTC,CASSARDSYNEQFF
TRBV5-1,TRBJ1-4,few,NA,14,TGCGCCAGCAGCTTGGTCGCAACTAATGAAAAACTGTTTTTT,CASSLVATNEKLFF
TRBV7-9,TRBJ1-1,once,TRBD1,15,TGTGCCAGCAAATCAACACAGGGGGCATTGACTGAAGCTTTCTTT,CASKSTQGALTEAFF
TRBV11-3,TRBJ2-1,NA,NA,14,TGTGCCAGCAGCCCTACCGGACAGCCCAATGAGCAGTTCTTC,CASSPTGQPNEQFF
TRBV7-9,TRBJ1-2,NA,TRBD1,13,TGTGCCAGCAGCGGGACAGGGGGTTCTGAGTACACCTTC,CASSGTGGSEYTF
TRBV30,TRBJ1-5,NA,NA,13,TGTGCCTGGAGTTTAGGGGACAATCAGCCCCAGCATTTT,CAWSLGDNQPQHF
TRBV9,TRBJ2-5,NA,NA,15,TGTGCCAGCAGCGTAGAGCCAGCCCCAGGGGAGACCCAGTACTTC,CASSVEPAPGETQYF
TRBV5-1,TRBJ2-2,NA,NA,13,TGCGCCAGCAGCTTGAAAGGGGCCGGGGAGCTGTTTTTT,CASSLKGAGELFF
TRBV19,TRBJ2-3,NA,TRBD2,16,TGTGCCAGTAGCCCAGGGTGGGGAGGGTTGCGGGATACGCAGTATTTT,CASSPGWGGLRDTQYF
TRBV25-1,TRBJ2-1,NA,NA,16,TGTGCCAGCAGTGCCACGACTGTACCTGCCTACAATGAGCAGTTCTTC,CASSATTVPAYNEQFF
TRBV29-1,TRBJ1-2,NA,NA,11,TGCAGCGTTGTATCCGGGGATGGCTACACCTTC,CSVVSGDGYTF
TRBV10-3,TRBJ2-7,NA,NA,15,TGTGCCATCAGTGATTGGCAGGGGAGCTCCTACGAGCAGTACTTC,CAISDWQGSSYEQYF
TRBV5-1,TRBJ2-7,NA,NA,15,TGCGCCAGCAGTGGAGGAGGAAGCGGTGCCTACGAGCAGTACTTC,CASSGGGSGAYEQYF
TRBV7-9,TRBJ2-1,NA,NA,15,TGTGCCAGCAGCTTGTCCATCAGGGGTGGCAATGAGCAGTTCTTC,CASSLSIRGGNEQFF
TRBV7-3,TRBJ1-3,NA,NA,13,TGTGCCAGCAGCTTAATATCTGGAAACACCATATATTTT,CASSLISGNTIYF
TRBV7-2,TRBJ1-2,once,TRBD1,18,TGTGCCAGCAGCCCCTCAGGGGACAGGGCTCTCCTTTTCTATGGCTACACCTTC,CASSPSGDRALLFYGYTF
TRBV6-5,TRBJ2-2,NA,NA,16,TGTGCCAGCAGTTACTCGAGGGCAGGAGGTACCGGGGAGCTGTTTTTT,CASSYSRAGGTGELFF
TRBV9,TRBJ1-3,NA,NA,14,TGTGCCAGCAGCGGGCCCGGAGCGGGAAACACCATATATTTT,CASSGPGAGNTIYF
TRBV5-1,TRBJ2-5,NA,TRBD1,15,TGCGCCAGCAGCCCGCCGGGACAGGGACAAGAGACCCAGTACTTC,CASSPPGQGQETQYF
TRBV2,TRBJ1-2,NA,TRBD1,14,TGTGCCAGCAGCCAAGGACAGGGAGGCTATGGCTACACCTTC,CASSQGQGGYGYTF
TRBV7-3,TRBJ2-1,NA,TRBD2,15,TGTGCCAGCAGCTTAGTGGGAGGGCCCGACAGTGAGCAGTTCTTC,CASSLVGGPDSEQFF
TRBV28,TRBJ2-3,NA,NA,13,TGTGCCAGCAAGGGGGAGGGCCGGGATACGCAGTATTTT,CASKGEGRDTQYF